This T cell receptor beta chain originates from a study of HIV-infected patients and healthy controls. General study points: HIV-infected patients and controls differed significantly in mean usage of eight alpha and eight beta V genes.

The repertoire came from unfractionated whole blood and reflected all unsorted peripheral T cells. This clonotype was detected many times. No antigen is known for it. Germline CDR1 and CDR2: KGHSH and LQKENI. The CDR3 has 15 residues. V dropped 3 bases and J dropped 0 bases, with 11 bases sitting between them. Reverse transcription used 450 to 550 ng RNA and constant-region primers for alpha and beta. Using multiplexing indices, alpha and beta chain libraries were generated apart by chain-specific third strand synthesis. TCRdb ran MiXCR on the 5' RACE reads and lists one entry per CDR3 protein. Of 8,000 to 11,000 distinct CDR3 sequences in the sample, 7% to 9% were seen once.

The material sequenced was blood. The chain recombines TRBV18 with TRBJ1-1; possibly TRBD1 for D (5 bases). The receptor was derived from an adult in good health. CDR3 coding DNA: TGTGCCAGCTCACCTCCGGGACGGGTGAACACTGAAGCTTTCTTT. It translates to CASSPPGRVNTEAFF.